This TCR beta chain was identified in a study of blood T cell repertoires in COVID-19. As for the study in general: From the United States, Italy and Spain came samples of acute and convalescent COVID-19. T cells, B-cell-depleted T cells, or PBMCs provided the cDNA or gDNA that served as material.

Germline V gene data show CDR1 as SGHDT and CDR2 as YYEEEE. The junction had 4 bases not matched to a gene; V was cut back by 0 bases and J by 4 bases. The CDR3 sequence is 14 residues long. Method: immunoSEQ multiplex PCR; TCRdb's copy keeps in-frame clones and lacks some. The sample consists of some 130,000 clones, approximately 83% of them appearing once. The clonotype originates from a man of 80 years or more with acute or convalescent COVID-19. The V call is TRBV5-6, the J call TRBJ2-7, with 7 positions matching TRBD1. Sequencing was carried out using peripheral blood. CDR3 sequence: CASSLGRGKYEQYF. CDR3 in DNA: TGTGCCAGCAGCTTGGGCAGGGGGAAATACGAGCAGTACTTC.